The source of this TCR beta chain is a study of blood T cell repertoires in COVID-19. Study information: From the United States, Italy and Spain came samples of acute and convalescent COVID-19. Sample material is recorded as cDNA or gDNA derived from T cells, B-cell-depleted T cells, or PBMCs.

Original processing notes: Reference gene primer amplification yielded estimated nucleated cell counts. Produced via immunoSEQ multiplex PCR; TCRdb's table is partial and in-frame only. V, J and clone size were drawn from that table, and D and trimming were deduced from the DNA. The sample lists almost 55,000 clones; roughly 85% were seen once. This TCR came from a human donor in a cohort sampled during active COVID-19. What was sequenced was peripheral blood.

This CDR3 reads CASTRTAEETQYF. The CDR3 DNA reads TGTGCCAGCACCCGGACAGCCGAAGAGACCCAGTACTTC. The chain couples TRBV3-1 (or the pseudogene TRBV3-2) to TRBJ2-5, with D possibly TRBD1 on 6 matching bases. The CDR3 covers 13 residues. Germline V gene data show CDR1 as LGHDT and CDR2 as YNNKEL (reference sequence). V lost 7 bases to trimming and J lost 3 bases, with 12 bases between them.